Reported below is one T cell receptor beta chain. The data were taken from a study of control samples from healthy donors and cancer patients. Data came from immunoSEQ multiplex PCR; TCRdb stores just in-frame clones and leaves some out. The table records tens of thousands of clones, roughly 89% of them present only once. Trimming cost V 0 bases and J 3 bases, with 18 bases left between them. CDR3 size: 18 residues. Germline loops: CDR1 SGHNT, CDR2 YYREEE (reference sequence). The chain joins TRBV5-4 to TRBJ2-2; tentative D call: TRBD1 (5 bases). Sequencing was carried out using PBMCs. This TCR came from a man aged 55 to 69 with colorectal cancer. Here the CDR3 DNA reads TGTGCCAGCAGCTTGGAGGGGTCGGCGGCTCGGTACACCGGGGAGCTGTTTTTT. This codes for CASSLEGSAARYTGELFF. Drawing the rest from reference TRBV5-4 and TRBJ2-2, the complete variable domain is ETGVTQSPTHLIKTRGQQVTLRCSSQSGHNTVSWYQQALGQGPQFIFQYYREEENGRGNFPPRFSGLQFPNYSSELNVNALELDDSALYLCASSLEGSAARYTGELFFGEGSRLTVL.